This T cell receptor beta chain was identified during a study of blood T cell repertoires in COVID-19. Sequencing used immunoSEQ multiplex PCR; TCRdb keeps in-frame clones, though not all of them. The sample lists 250,000 to 300,000 clones, around 90% seen once, with 0.95% to 1.5% in the top ten. In this sample, this clone turned up a few times. Germline loops: CDR1 WSHSY, CDR2 SAAADI. The CDR3 consists of 14 residues. Trimming took 5 bases from V and 8 from J; bases not matched to a gene: 4. This clonotype originated in a human donor in a cohort exposed to, infected with or recovered from COVID-19 (not recorded which). The donor label of this sample is uncertain. The specimen was PBMCs or T cells enriched from blood (not recorded which). The V and J genes are TRBV10-2 and TRBJ2-3, with TRBD2 identical over 13 bases. CDR3 in DNA: TGCGCCAGCAGTACTAGCGGGGGGGGGAGTACGCAGTATTTT. Translation gives CASSTSGGGSTQYF.